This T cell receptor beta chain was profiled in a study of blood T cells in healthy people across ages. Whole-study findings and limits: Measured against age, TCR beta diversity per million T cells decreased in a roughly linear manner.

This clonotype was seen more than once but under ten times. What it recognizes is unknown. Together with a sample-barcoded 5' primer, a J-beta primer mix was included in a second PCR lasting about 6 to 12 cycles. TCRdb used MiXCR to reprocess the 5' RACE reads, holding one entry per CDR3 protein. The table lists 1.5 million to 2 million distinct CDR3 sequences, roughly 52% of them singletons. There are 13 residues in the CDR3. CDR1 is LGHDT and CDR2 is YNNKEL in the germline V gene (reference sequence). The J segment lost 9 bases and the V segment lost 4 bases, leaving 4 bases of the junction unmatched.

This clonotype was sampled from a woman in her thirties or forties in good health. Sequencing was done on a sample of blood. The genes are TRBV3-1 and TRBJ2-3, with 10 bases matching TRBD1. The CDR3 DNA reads TGTGCCAGCAGCCGGACAGGGGGGAGCACGCAGTATTTT. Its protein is CASSRTGGSTQYF.